The clone carrying this TCR beta chain occurred a few times. The data were taken from a study of T-cell memory formation after mild COVID-19. 5'RACE primed at constant segments yielded TCR alpha and TCR beta cDNA libraries bearing sample barcodes and UMIs. A single record per CDR3 protein comes from TCRdb applying MiXCR to the 5' RACE reads. Among roughly 100,000 distinct CDR3 sequences, about 18% were seen once, and the ten largest hold around 28%. The specimen sequenced was PBMCs or a T cell subset sorted from them (not recorded which). The clonotype originates from an adult woman who had mild COVID-19 (a few samples of this study predate the infection). Cell type and time point are not known.

The CDR3 nucleotides read TGTGCCACCCACGACCCAAGGACAGGGAAGACGGACACTGAAGCTTTCTTT. It is translated as CATHDPRTGKTDTEAFF. V is TRBV6-5 and J is TRBJ1-1, with 8 bases fitting TRBD1. The CDR3 length is 17 residues. Per the germline V gene, CDR1 is MNHEY and CDR2 is SVGAGI. The trim removed 10 bases at V and 3 bases at J, leaving 19 bases unmatched.